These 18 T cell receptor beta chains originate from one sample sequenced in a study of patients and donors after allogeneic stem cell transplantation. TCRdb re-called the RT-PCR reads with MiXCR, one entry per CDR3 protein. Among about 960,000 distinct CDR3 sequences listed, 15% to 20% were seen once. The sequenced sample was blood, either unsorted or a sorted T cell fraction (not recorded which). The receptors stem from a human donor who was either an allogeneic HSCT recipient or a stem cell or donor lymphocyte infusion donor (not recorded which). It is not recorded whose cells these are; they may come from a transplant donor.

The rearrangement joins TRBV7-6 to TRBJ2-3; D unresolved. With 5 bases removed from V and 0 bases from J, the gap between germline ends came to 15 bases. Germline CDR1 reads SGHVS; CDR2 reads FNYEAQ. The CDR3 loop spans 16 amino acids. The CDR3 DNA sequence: TGTGCCAGCAGCCAGGCGCGCGGAGCTAGCACAGATACGCAGTATTTT. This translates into CASSQARGASTDTQYF.

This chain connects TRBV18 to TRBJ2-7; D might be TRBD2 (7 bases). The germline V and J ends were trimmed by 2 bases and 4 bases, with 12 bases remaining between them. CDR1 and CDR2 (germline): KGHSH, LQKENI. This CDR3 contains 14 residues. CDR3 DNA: TGTGCCAGCTCACCATCGGGGGGCAGGTACGAGCAGTACTTC. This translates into CASSPSGGRYEQYF.

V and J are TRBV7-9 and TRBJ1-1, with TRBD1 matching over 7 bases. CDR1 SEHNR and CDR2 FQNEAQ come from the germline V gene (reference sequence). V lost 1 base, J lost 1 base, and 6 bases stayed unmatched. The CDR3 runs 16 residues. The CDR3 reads CASSLGRGLANTEAFF. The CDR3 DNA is TGTGCCAGCAGCTTAGGCAGGGGGTTAGCGAACACTGAAGCTTTCTTT.

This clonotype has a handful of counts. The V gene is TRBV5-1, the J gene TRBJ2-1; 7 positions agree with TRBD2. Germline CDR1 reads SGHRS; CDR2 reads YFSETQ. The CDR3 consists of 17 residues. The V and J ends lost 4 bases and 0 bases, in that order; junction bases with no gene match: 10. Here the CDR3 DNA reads TGCGCCAGCAGCCGGACTGGCGGGGGAAGCTCCTACAATGAGCAGTTCTTC. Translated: CASSRTGGGSSYNEQFF.

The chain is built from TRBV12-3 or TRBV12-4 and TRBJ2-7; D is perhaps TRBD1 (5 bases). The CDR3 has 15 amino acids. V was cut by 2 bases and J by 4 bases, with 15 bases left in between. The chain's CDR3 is CASSLHRLGAYEQYF. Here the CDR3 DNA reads TGTGCCAGCAGTTTACACAGGTTAGGGGCATACGAGCAGTACTTC.

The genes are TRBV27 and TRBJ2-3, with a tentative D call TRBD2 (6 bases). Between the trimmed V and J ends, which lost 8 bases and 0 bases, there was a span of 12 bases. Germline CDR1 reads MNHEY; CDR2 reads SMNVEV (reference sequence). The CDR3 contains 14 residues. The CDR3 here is CASLEAGSTDTQYF. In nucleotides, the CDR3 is TGTGCCAGCCTAGAAGCGGGCAGCACAGATACGCAGTATTTT.

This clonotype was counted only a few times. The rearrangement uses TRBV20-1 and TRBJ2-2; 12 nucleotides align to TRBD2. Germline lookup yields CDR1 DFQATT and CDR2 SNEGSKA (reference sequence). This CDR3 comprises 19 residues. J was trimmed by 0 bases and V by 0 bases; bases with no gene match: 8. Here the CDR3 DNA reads TGCAGTGCTAGAGACACACGGACTAGCGGGACTACGAACACCGGGGAGCTGTTTTTT. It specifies CSARDTRTSGTTNTGELFF.

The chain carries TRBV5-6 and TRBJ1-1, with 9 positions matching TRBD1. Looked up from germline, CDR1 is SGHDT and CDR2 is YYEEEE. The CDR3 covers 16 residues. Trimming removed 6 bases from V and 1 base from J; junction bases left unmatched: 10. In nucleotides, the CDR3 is TGTGCCAGCACCCCATTTTCGGGACAGGGGAACACTGAAGCTTTCTTT. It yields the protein CASTPFSGQGNTEAFF.

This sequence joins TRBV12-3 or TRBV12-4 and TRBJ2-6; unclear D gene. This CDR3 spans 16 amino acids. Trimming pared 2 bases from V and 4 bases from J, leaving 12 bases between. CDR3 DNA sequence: TGTGCCAGCAGTTTAATTCCGTCGGTGGGGGCCAACGTCCTGACTTTC. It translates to CASSLIPSVGANVLTF.

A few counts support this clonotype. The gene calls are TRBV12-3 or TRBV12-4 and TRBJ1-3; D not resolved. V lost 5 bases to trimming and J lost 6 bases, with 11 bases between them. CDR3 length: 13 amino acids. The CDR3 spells CASSLTPENTIYF. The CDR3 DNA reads TGTGCCAGCAGTCTAACCCCAGAAAACACCATATATTTT.

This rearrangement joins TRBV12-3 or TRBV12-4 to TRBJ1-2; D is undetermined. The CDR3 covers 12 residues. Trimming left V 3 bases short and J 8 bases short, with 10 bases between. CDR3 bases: TGTGCCAGCAGTTTCGGCAGCAAGGGCTACACCTTC. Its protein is CASSFGSKGYTF.

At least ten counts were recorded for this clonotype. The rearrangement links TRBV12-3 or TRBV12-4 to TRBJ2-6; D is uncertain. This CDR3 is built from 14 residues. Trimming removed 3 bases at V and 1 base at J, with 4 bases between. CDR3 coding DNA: TGTGCCAGCAGTTTGCAATCTGGGGCCAACGTCCTGACTTTC. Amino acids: CASSLQSGANVLTF.

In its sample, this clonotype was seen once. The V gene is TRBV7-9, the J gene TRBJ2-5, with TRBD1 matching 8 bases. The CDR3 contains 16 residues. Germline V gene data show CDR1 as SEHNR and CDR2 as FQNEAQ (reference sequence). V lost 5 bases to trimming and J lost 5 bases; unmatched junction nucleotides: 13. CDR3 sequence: CASSPADRGVGETQYF. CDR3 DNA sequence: TGTGCCAGCAGCCCAGCAGACAGGGGAGTCGGGGAGACCCAGTACTTC.

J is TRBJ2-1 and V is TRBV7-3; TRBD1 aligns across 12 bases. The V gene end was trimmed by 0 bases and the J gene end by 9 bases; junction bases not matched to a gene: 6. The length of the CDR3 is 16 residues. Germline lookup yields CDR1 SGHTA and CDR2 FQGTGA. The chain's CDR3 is CASSLTWGQGASEQFF. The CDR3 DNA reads TGTGCCAGCAGCTTAACGTGGGGACAGGGGGCAAGTGAGCAGTTCTTC.

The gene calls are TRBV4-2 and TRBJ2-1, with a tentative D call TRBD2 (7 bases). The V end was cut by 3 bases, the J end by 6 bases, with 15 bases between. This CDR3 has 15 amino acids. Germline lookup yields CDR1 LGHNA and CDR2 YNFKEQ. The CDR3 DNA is TGTGCCAGCAGCCAGGTGGCGGGGGCTTCCAATGAGCAGTTCTTC. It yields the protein CASSQVAGASNEQFF.

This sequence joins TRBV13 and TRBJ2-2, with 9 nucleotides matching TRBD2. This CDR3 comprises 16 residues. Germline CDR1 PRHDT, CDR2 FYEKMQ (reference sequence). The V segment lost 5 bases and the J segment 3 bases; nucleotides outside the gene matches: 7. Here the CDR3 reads CASSKLAGGDTGELFF. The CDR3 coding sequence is TGTGCCAGCAGCAAACTAGCGGGCGGAGACACCGGGGAGCTGTTTTTT. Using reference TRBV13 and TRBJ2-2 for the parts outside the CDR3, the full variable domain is AAGVIQSPRHLIKEKRETATLKCYPIPRHDTVYWYQQGPGQDPQFLISFYEKMQSDKGSIPDRFSAQQFSDYHSELNMSSLELGDSALYFCASSKLAGGDTGELFFGEGSRLTVL.

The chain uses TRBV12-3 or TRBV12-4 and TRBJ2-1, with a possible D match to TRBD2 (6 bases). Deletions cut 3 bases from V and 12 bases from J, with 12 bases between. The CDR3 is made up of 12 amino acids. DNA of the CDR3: TGTGCCAGCAGTTTGGGGCGGGAAGGGCAGTTCTTC. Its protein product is CASSLGREGQFF.

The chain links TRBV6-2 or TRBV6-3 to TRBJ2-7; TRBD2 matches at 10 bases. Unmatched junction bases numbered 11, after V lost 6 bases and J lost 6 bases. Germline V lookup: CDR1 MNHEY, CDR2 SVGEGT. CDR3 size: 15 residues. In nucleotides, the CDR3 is TGTGCCAGCAGCCAAGCTAGCGGGGGATCGGGCGAGCAGTACTTC. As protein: CASSQASGGSGEQYF.